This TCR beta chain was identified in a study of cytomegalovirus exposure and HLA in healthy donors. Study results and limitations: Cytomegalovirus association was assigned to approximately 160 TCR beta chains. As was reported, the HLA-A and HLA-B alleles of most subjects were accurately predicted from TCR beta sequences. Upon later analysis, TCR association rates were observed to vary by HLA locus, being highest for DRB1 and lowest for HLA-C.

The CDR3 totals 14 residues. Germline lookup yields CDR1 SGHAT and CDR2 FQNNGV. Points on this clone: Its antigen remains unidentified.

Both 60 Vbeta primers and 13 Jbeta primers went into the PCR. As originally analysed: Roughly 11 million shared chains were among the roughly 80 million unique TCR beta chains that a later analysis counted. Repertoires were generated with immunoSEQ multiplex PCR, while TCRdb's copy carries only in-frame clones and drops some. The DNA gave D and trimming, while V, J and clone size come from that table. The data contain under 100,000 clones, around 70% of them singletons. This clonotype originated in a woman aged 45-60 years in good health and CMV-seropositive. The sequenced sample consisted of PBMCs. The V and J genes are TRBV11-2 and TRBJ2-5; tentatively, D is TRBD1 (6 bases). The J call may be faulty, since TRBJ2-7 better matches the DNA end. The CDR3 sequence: CASSSQGSRDEQYF. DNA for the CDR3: TGTGCCAGCAGCTCACAGGGATCGAGGGACGAGCAGTACTTC.